The 14 T cell receptor beta chains given below trace back to one sample, sequenced in a study of T cell responses to AZD1222 COVID-19 vaccine. Sequencing was performed with immunoSEQ multiplex PCR; in TCRdb, only in-frame clones are kept and a portion is missing. The sample has over 130,000 clones; roughly 94% are singletons. The specimen comprised peripheral blood, sampled on day 0 of AZD1222 vaccination. The receptor source for this set is an adult in good health.

The rearrangement uses TRBV5-1 and TRBJ2-2; a weak D match, TRBD1 (5 bases). The V and J ends lost 0 bases and 1 base respectively, with 7 bases between them. Germline V gene data show CDR1 as SGHRS and CDR2 as YFSETQ. The CDR3 loop spans 15 amino acids. CDR3 region: CASSLAQGNTGELFF. CDR3 sequence (DNA): TGCGCCAGCAGCTTGGCTCAGGGGAACACCGGGGAGCTGTTTTTT.

The chain has TRBV7-9 and TRBJ1-2, with a weak D call TRBD1 (5 bases). CDR3 length equals 15 residues. Trimming took off 1 base at V and 4 bases at J, with 13 bases between the two ends. Germline values: CDR1 SEHNR, CDR2 FQNEAQ (reference sequence). CDR3 protein: CASSLDDRIFYGYTF. CDR3 DNA: TGTGCCAGCAGCTTAGATGACAGAATATTCTATGGCTACACCTTC.

This chain uses TRBV5-5 with TRBJ1-6; D is unclear. V lost 1 base, J lost 3 bases, and 11 bases lay in between. The CDR3 has 16 amino acids. Germline loops: CDR1 SGHKS, CDR2 YYEKEE (reference sequence). The CDR3 here is CASSLIHSNYNSPLHF. CDR3 DNA sequence: TGTGCCAGCAGCTTGATCCACTCAAACTATAATTCACCCCTCCACTTT.

The rearrangement joins TRBV3-1 (or the pseudogene TRBV3-2) to TRBJ1-6, with no clear D. CDR1 and CDR2 (germline): LGHDT, YNNKEL (reference sequence). The CDR3 loop spans 14 amino acids. The V end lost 3 bases, the J end lost 0 bases, and 3 bases lay between the germline ends. CDR3 sequence reads: CASSHSSYNSPLHF. CDR3 bases: TGTGCCAGCAGCCACAGCTCCTATAATTCACCCCTCCACTTT.

V is TRBV27 and J is TRBJ2-2; D is possibly TRBD2 (7 bases). V lost 6 bases and J 4 bases, leaving 12 bases between the germline ends. The length of the CDR3 is 14 residues. The germline V gene has CDR1 MNHEY and CDR2 SMNVEV (reference sequence). The CDR3 sequence is CASRQGGSTGELFF. In nucleotides, the CDR3 is TGTGCCAGCAGACAGGGCGGGAGCACCGGGGAGCTGTTTTTT.

This clone was counted between two and nine times. This chain connects TRBV7-9 to TRBJ2-5; 7 bases align to TRBD1. The CDR3 runs to 13 residues. With 6 bases clipped from V and 4 bases from J, the junction kept 5 bases outside the gene matches. Germline-derived CDR1 and CDR2 are SEHNR and FQNEAQ (reference sequence). The CDR3 bases are TGTGCCAGCAGTCCCCCAGGGGGAGAGACCCAGTACTTC. Protein: CASSPPGGETQYF.

V usage is TRBV3-1 (or the pseudogene TRBV3-2) and J usage is TRBJ2-1; D is undetermined. The germline V gene has CDR1 LGHDT and CDR2 YNNKEL (reference sequence). The CDR3 extends over 13 amino acids. V was cut by 1 base and J by 12 bases, with 13 bases left in between. This chain's CDR3 is CASSQVGVGMQFF. The CDR3 region has the DNA TGTGCCAGCAGCCAAGTTGGGGTAGGTATGCAGTTCTTC.

This chain joins TRBV15 and TRBJ1-2; D may be TRBD1 (5 bases). V was clipped by 0 bases and J by 8 bases, with 16 bases between them. The length of the CDR3 is 15 residues. CDR1 is LNHNV, CDR2 YYDKDF, per germline (reference sequence). CDR3 loop: CATSRDLGESGGYTF. The CDR3 DNA reads as TGTGCCACCAGCAGAGATTTGGGGGAGTCCGGGGGCTACACCTTC.

The gene calls are TRBV2 and TRBJ1-4, with D possibly matching TRBD1 (5 bases). The CDR3 runs 12 residues. The germline CDR1 and CDR2 sequences are SNHLY and FYNNEI. The V end was cut by 4 bases, the J end by 10 bases, with 10 bases between. The DNA for the CDR3 is TGTGCCAGCAGTGCTCAGGGTGGAAAACTGTTTTTT. It specifies CASSAQGGKLFF.

This chain links TRBV19 with TRBJ2-5; D not certain. The CDR3 length is 13 residues. V gave up 1 base and J gave up 1 base, with 4 bases separating them. CDR1 and CDR2 (germline): LNHDA, SQIVND (reference sequence). CDR3 region: CASSIAAQETQYF. The CDR3 bases are TGTGCCAGTAGTATAGCAGCCCAAGAGACCCAGTACTTC.

This clone showed up just once. The chain couples TRBV7-2 to TRBJ1-5, with D possibly TRBD1 on 5 matching bases. This CDR3 is built from 15 residues. V lost 2 bases, J lost 1 base, and 9 bases lay in between. Germline V lookup: CDR1 SGHTA, CDR2 FQGNSA. The CDR3 DNA reads TGTGCCAGCAGCTTACGGGGGAGAAGCAATCAGCCCCAGCATTTT. Amino acid sequence: CASSLRGRSNQPQHF.

The genes are TRBV27 and TRBJ2-1, with a possible D match to TRBD1 (6 bases). The CDR3 is 14 residues long. The ends were cut back, 5 bases at V and 6 bases at J, with 14 bases in the middle. The V gene's germline CDR1 is MNHEY and CDR2 SMNVEV (reference sequence). Here the CDR3 reads CASSSHRASNEQFF. The CDR3 DNA is TGTGCCAGCAGTAGCCACAGGGCGTCCAATGAGCAGTTCTTC.

The CDR3 is CASSLNPGASSTDTQYF. The CDR3 DNA is TGTGCCAGCAGCTTAAATCCGGGGGCTTCTAGCACAGATACGCAGTATTTT. The V call is TRBV7-2, the J call TRBJ2-3; D tentatively reads TRBD1 or TRBD2 (6 bases each). Germline-derived CDR1 and CDR2 are SGHTA and FQGNSA. Trimming left V 2 bases short and J 0 bases short, with 15 bases between. CDR3 length: 17 amino acids.

This clone is a singleton in its sample. The V call is TRBV21-1, the J call TRBJ2-5. TRBV21-1 is a pseudogene segment. The CDR3 extends over 16 amino acids. The CDR3 DNA reads as TGTGCCAGCAGCAAAAGATGGTGGGATAGGGCGGAGACCCAGTACTTC. Its protein product is CASSKRWWDRAETQYF.